By proportion, the clone carrying this TCR beta chain is medium-sized. No antigen is known for it. At one boundary the junction diverges from the germline segment, which might be a read error. This specimen belongs to a study of TIL therapy for anti-PD-1-resistant metastatic lung cancer. On the study more broadly: Tumor harvest preceded PD-1/PD-L1 blockade, followed by nivolumab treatment. Median patient age was nearly 55, ranging roughly 35-85 years. Most patients had lung adenocarcinoma; a few tumors were EGFR-mutant, two ALK-rearranged; half smoked currently or formerly. Whole-study results and caveats: After infusion, TIL clonotypes partly replaced peripheral T cells and declined over months.

The sample's time point: pre-treatment sample, taken before nivolumab and TIL therapy. CDR3 length: 8 residues. The libraries were made with immunoSEQ v3. The method was immunoSEQ multiplex PCR; TCRdb's version includes in-frame clones alone and lacks a portion of them. The sample includes about 57,000 clones, 65% to 80% seen only once; the top ten take about 4.8%. The source of this sequence is a woman between 30 and 79 years old with non-small cell lung cancer. Sequenced material: blood, taken at baseline. This sequence joins TRBV5-3 and TRBJ1-2; D remains ambiguous. TRBV5-3 is placed among ORFs of uncertain function. As DNA, the CDR3 is TGTGCCAGAAGCTTGTATCCTTTC. It encodes CARSLYPF.